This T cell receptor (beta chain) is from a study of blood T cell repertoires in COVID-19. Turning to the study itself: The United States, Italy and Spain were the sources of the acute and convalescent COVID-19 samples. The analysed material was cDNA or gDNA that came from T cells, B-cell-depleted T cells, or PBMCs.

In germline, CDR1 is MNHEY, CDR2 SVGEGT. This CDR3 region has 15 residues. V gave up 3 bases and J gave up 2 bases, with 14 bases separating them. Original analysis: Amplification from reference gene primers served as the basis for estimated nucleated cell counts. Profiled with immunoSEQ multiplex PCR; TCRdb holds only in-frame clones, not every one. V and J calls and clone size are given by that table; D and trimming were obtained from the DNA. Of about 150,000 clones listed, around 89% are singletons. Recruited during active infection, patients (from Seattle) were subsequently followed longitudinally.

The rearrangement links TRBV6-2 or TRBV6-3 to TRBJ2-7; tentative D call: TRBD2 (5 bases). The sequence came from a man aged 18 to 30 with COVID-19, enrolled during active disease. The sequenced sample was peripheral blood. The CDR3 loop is CASSYKRAKTYEQYF. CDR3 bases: TGTGCCAGCAGTTATAAGAGGGCCAAAACCTACGAGCAGTACTTC.